One TCR beta chain is described in this entry. This clone was counted once. Its antigen is unknown. No per-base quality is available; no much larger clone lies one base away. TCRbeta CDR3 regions were amplified from genomic DNA by means of the immunoSEQ Assay, a bias-controlled multiplex PCR. The authors' analysis ran thus. Within the assay, amplification of reference gene primers was used to estimate how many nucleated cells each sample contained. Sequence reads were collapsed and filtered to measure the absolute abundance of every unique TCRbeta CDR3 rearrangement. For each sample, productive Simpson clonality was calculated as the square root of Simpson's diversity index over productive rearrangements. In TCRdb, the immuneACCESS table is reduced to in-frame sequences with V and J assigned. These tables do not hold every clone; where another copy was compared, an unresolved V gene accounts for under half, and the others remain unexplained. That table furnishes V, J and clone size, whereas the DNA furnished D and trimming. The sample records under 250,000 clones, around nine tenths of which are singletons. Around 17% of the sample rests with the top ten.

The data originate from a study of blood T cell repertoires in COVID-19 (dated by TCRdb to the early 2020s). Notes on the research overall: Samples from collaborators originated in the United States, Italy and Spain and spanned both the acute and convalescent phases of COVID-19. The dataset comprised deeply sampled blood TCRbeta repertoires from subjects exposed to, actively infected with, or recovered from COVID-19. The repertoires were released in a freely available public database meant as a resource for research on the immune response to SARS-CoV-2. Nearly every sample came with metadata listing a de-identified subject ID, COVID-19 status, age in years and sex. Where available, HLA class I and class II types were obtained from metadata supplied by the sample provider rather than from assay-based typing. Samples were obtained from the ongoing ImmuneRACE study (first 160 participants) and from approximately 1,200 subjects provided by 6 global collaborators. The prospective study material was composed of cDNA or gDNA derived from T cells, B-cell-depleted T cells, or PBMCs. What the study reported, not specific to this receptor: How much clinical and demographic metadata was included differed by source and by participant, and the metadata was provided uncurated.

The CDR3 spans 13 residues, from the cysteine through the phenylalanine. Only the CDR3 portion is preserved as DNA: 39 bases, with reading frame beginning at the first base. Relative to germline, V is 8 bases shorter and J is 2 bases shorter, with 9 bases between their ends. CDR1 and CDR2, per the germline V gene, are ENHRY and SYGVKD. One collaborating source in Seattle enrolled patients during active infection and followed them longitudinally through the course of disease. The collaborating institutions used their own protocols to collect whole blood in K2EDTA tubes. For TCRbeta analysis, collaborator samples were shipped as frozen whole blood, as isolated PBMCs, or as DNA extracted from either sample type.

The rearrangement combines TRBV10-3 with TRBJ1-4, with TRBD1 as a weak D call on 5 bases. This TCR derives from a man between 50 and 59 years old with COVID-19, enrolled during active disease. The sample was peripheral blood. The bases read TGTGCCATCGGGCGGGGCACTAATGAAAAACTGTTTTTT. This codes for CAIGRGTNEKLFF.